This section outlines one TCR beta chain sequence together with its context. The sample comes from a study of T cells in Graves' hyperthyroidism and ophthalmopathy. Patients aged 18 to 65 had newly diagnosed hyperthyroidism lasting under 2 months. Diagnostic assessment was based on clinical symptoms, serum thyroxine and TRAb, thyroid ultrasound and orbital computed tomography. There were TCR beta CDR3 regions amplified from RNA transcripts. Carried out on the TCR CDR3, a first-round RT-PCR used the HTBI primer set. Via MiXCR, TCRdb re-called the multiplex PCR reads, giving one row per CDR3 protein. This sample carries about 840,000 distinct CDR3 sequences, around 39% of them seen once, and the ten largest clones take around 10%. This clonotype originated in a man between 18 and 35 years old with Graves' hyperthyroidism. Sequencing input: blood.

CDR3 in DNA: TGTGCCAGCAGTACGAACGACAGACTGAACACTGAAGCTTTCTTT. Its protein product is CASSTNDRLNTEAFF. J is TRBJ1-1 and V is TRBV6-2 or TRBV6-3; a weak D match, TRBD1 (5 bases). The CDR3 runs to 15 residues. Per germline, CDR1 MNHEY and CDR2 SVGEGT. With 5 bases removed from V and 0 bases from J, the gap between germline ends came to 13 bases.